Sequencing of this T cell receptor (beta chain) was carried out in a study of OX40 agonist ivuxolimab in advanced cancers. With respect to the entire study: Ivuxolimab was an agonistic, fully human IgG2 monoclonal antibody directed against OX40 (CD134), a costimulatory receptor. The monotherapy dose-escalation portion (N ≈ 57 patients) of the phase I ivuxolimab trial is reported in the paper. Patients were allowed to have had prior anti-PD-1, anti-PD-L1 or anti-CTLA-4 therapy, and 40% to 45% of the dose-escalation patients had previously received checkpoint inhibitors. Partial responses occurred in three dose-escalation patients: two with cutaneous melanoma and one with hepatocellular carcinoma. A male proportion of 75% to 85% and a mean age of approximately 60 years, ranging from 23 to 79, were recorded for the dose-escalation cohort. Of the roughly 54 dose-escalation patients, hepatocellular carcinoma was present in around 20, melanoma in around 15, renal cell carcinoma in 9 and head and neck cancer in 9. The purpose of peripheral TCRbeta sequencing was to test whether ivuxolimab changed TCR sequence diversity and led to clonal T-cell expansion. Intravenous ivuxolimab was administered to patients every 2 weeks at six dose levels: 0.01, 0.1, 0.3, 1.5, 3 and 10 mg/kg. Study-wide conclusions, independent of this receptor: Low levels of normalized T-cell clonal expansion were also shown by some nonresponding patients. On average, CD8+ T cells showed more expanded clones than CD4+ T cells after ivuxolimab. At doses from 0.1 to 3.0 mg/kg, clonal expansion was seen in both CD4+ and CD8+ blood T cells between baseline and week 6. Partial responders in the 0.1-3.0 mg/kg groups had among the lowest normalized peripheral clonal expansion, especially among CD8+ T cells. The antigen specificity of the peripheral T cells that underwent clonal expansion was not determined.

Genomic DNA was extracted from sorted cells for sequencing of the TCRbeta CDR3 region. The immunoSEQ Assay was used for sequencing of TCRbeta CDR3 regions. Drawn from immuneACCESS, this table holds only the in-frame rearrangements with V and J called that TCRdb kept. Clones are partly lost; checked studies trace under half to an unresolved V gene and leave the rest unexplained. Present in this sample are some 18,000 clones, approximately 83% of which were seen just once. The ten largest make up roughly 44% of the sample. Patients with autoimmune disease history or receiving systemic immunosuppression were excluded from the trial. Peripheral blood for TCR sequencing was collected from all dose cohorts at baseline, on cycle 4 day 1, and on cycle 7 day 1. Samples were obtained from an open-label, multicenter, first-in-human phase I dose-escalation trial of ivuxolimab. The trial enrolled adults with locally advanced or metastatic head and neck squamous cell, hepatocellular, melanoma or renal cell carcinoma. Before TCR sequencing, CD4+ and CD8+ T cells were separately sorted from peripheral blood.

The CDR3 runs 14 amino acids, cysteine and phenylalanine included. CDR3 DNA is the only sequence kept; it has 42 bases, read in frame from the first base. Trimming leaves V shorter by 1 base and J shorter by 4 bases, with the junction holding 0 bases beyond the gene matches. CDR1 and CDR2 are drawn from the germline V gene: LGHNA, YSLEER. With respect to this clone: Its antigen is unknown. There are no base qualities to consult, and no much larger clone falls within one base.

Specimen: CD4+ or CD8+ T cells sorted from blood, collected in a trial of the OX40 agonist ivuxolimab. The receptor chain draws on TRBV4-3 and TRBJ2-3, with 9 bases in between that match TRBD2. This clonotype was sampled from an adult with an advanced solid tumor such as melanoma, head and neck, liver or kidney cancer. The DNA sequence is given as TGCGCCAGCAGCCAAGGACTAGCGGCAGATACGCAGTATTTT. It codes for CASSQGLAADTQYF.